This T cell receptor beta chain was obtained from a study of cytomegalovirus exposure and HLA in healthy donors. Across the whole study: Genotyping showed approximately 81% of 398 donors falling in the Caucasian-associated ancestry cluster.

Trimming pared 3 bases from V and 3 bases from J, leaving 15 bases between. This CDR3 spans 15 amino acids. Germline V CDR1 and CDR2: SGDLS, YYNGEE. The study sampled nominally healthy donors, though unrecorded immune exposures were likely. This clone was seen more than once but under ten times. Antigen specificity is unknown. The PCR was carried out with 60 Vbeta primers and 13 Jbeta primers. Sequencing used immunoSEQ multiplex PCR; TCRdb keeps in-frame clones, though not all of them. In the table there are 55,000 to 65,000 clones, 80% of which are singletons. Study-wide results and caveats: The study flagged about 150 TCR beta chains as cytomegalovirus-associated.

The TCR comes from a male donor in good health and CMV-seronegative. Sequencing was carried out using PBMCs. The chain employs TRBV9 and TRBJ2-5; TRBD2 might be the D (5 bases). This CDR3 is CASSALDFPEETQYF. Here the CDR3 DNA reads TGTGCCAGCAGCGCGTTGGACTTCCCAGAAGAGACCCAGTACTTC.